This TCR beta chain stems from a study of beta chain features in type 1 diabetes. Study-wide results and limits: With patients and controls alike, PCR might favor shorter templates to an equal degree. Moderate yet significant TCRB CDR3 shortening was seen in Type 1 diabetes patients in all four CD4+ subsets. Compared with healthy donors, patients appeared to share more similar naive, central memory and regulatory TCRB repertoires.

The germline CDR1 and CDR2 sequences are MNHEY and SMNVEV (reference sequence). The CDR3 is 15 amino acids. Losses at the gene ends were 7 bases for V and 0 bases for J; bases not matched to a gene: 7. This clone was counted a few times. Its antigen is unidentified. Every bit of the isolated RNA underwent reverse transcription, so sequencing read expressed TCRB transcripts. Sequencing used immunoSEQ multiplex PCR; TCRdb keeps in-frame clones, though not all of them. The sample yields about 250,000 clones, roughly an eighth seen once. Sequenced input: naive CD4+ T cells from blood. V is TRBV27 and J is TRBJ2-3; 7 bases are shared with TRBD2. The source of this sequence is a woman aged 40 to 50 in good health. The CDR3 region is CASNDPGGSTDTQYF. The CDR3 DNA is TGTGCCAGCAACGACCCGGGGGGTAGCACAGATACGCAGTATTTT.